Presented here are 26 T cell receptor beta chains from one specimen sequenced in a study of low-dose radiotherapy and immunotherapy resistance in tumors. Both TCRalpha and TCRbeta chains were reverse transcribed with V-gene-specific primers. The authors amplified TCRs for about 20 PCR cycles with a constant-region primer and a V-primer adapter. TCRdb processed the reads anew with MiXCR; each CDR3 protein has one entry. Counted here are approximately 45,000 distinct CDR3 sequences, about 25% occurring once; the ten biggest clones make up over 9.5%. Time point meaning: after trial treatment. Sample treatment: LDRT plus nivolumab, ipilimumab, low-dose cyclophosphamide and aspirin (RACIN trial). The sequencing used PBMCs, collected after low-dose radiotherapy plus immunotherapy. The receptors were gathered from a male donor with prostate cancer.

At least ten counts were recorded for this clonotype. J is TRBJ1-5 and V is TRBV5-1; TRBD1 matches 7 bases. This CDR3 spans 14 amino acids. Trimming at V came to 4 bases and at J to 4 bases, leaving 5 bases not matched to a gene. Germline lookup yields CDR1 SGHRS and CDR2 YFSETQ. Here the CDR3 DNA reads TGCGCCAGCAGCGCAGGGGGGACGAATCAGCCCCAGCATTTT. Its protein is CASSAGGTNQPQHF.

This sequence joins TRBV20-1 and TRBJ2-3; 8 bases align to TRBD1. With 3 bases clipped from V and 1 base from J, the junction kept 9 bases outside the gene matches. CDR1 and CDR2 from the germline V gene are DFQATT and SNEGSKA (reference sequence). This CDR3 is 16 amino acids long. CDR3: CSARTGGQGGTDTQYF. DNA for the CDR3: TGCAGTGCTAGGACCGGAGGACAGGGAGGCACAGATACGCAGTATTTT.

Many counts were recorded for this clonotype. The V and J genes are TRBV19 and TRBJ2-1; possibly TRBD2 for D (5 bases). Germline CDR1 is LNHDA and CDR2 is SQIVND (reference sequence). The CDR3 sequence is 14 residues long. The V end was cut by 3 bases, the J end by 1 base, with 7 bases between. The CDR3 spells CASSMGASYNEQFF. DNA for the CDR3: TGTGCCAGTAGTATGGGAGCGTCCTACAATGAGCAGTTCTTC.

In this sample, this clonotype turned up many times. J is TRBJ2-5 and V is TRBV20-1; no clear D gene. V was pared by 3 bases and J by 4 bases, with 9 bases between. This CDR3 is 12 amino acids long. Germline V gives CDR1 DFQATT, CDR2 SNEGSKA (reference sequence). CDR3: CSASPLAETQYF. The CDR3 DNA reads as TGCAGTGCTAGCCCCCTCGCAGAGACCCAGTACTTC.

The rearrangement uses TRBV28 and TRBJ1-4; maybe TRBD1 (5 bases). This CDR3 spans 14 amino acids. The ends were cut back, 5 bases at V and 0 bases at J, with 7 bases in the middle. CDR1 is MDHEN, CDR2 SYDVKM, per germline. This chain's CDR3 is CASSPRATNEKLFF. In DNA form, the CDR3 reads TGTGCCAGCAGTCCCAGGGCAACTAATGAAAAACTGTTTTTT.

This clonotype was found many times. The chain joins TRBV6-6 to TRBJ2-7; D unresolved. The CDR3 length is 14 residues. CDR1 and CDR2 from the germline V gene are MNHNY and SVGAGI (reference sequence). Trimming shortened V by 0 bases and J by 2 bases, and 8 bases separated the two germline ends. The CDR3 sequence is CASSYSTLPYEQYF. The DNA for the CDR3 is TGTGCCAGCAGTTACTCGACTCTCCCCTACGAGCAGTACTTC.

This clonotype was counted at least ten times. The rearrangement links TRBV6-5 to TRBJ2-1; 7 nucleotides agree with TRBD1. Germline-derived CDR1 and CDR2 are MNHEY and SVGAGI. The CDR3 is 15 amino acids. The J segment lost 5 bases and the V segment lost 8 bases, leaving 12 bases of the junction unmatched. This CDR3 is CASSDGTVANNEQFF. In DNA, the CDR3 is TGTGCCAGCTCCGACGGGACAGTGGCAAACAATGAGCAGTTCTTC.

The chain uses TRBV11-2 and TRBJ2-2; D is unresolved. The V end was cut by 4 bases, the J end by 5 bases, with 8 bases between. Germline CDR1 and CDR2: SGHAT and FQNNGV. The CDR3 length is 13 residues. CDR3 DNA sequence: TGTGCCAGCAGCTGGAGTGGGACCGGGGAGCTGTTTTTT. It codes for CASSWSGTGELFF.

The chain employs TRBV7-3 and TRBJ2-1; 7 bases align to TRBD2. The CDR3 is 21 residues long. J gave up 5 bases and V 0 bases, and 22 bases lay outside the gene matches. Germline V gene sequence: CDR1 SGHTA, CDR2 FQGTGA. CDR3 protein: CASSLTPLFPSGTPANNEQFF. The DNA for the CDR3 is TGTGCCAGCAGCTTAACCCCCCTTTTTCCGAGCGGGACCCCAGCAAACAATGAGCAGTTCTTC. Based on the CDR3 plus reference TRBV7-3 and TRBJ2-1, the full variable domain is GAGVSQTPSNKVTEKGKYVELRCDPISGHTALYWYRQSLGQGPEFLIYFQGTGAADDSGLPNDRFFAVRPEGSVSTLKIQRTERGDSAVYLCASSLTPLFPSGTPANNEQFFGPGTRLTVL.

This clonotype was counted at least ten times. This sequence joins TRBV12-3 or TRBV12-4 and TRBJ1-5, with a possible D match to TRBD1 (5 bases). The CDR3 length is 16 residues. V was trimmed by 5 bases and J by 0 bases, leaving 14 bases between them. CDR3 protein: CASSPLAGHSNQPQHF. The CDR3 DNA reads TGTGCCAGCAGTCCCCTGGCAGGGCATAGCAATCAGCCCCAGCATTTT.

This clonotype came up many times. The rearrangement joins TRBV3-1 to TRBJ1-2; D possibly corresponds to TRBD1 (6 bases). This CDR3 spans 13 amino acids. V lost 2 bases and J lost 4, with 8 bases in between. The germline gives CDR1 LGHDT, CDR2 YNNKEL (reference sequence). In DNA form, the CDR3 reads TGTGCCAGCAGCCAACAGGGGAGCTATGGCTACACCTTC. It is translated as CASSQQGSYGYTF.

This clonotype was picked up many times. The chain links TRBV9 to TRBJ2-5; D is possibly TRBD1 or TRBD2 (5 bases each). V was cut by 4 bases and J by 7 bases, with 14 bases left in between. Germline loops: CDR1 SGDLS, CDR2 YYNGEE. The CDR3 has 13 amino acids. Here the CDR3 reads CASSPDGGGTQYF. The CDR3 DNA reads TGTGCCAGCAGCCCAGACGGTGGGGGGACCCAGTACTTC.

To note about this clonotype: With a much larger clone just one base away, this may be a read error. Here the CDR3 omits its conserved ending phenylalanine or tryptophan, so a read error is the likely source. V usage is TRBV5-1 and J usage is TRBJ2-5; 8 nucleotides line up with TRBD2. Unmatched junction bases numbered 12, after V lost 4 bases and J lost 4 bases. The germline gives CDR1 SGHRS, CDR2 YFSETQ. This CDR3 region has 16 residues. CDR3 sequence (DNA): TGCGCCAGCAGCCTTACTTCTGGACTAGCTGCAGAGACCCAGTACTGC. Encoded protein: CASSLTSGLAAETQYC.

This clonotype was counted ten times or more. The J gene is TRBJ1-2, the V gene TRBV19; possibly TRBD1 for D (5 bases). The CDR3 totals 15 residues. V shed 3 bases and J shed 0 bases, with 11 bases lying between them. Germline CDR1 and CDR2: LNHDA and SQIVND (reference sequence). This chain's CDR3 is CASSMSRGANYGYTF. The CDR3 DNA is TGTGCCAGTAGTATGTCCCGGGGGGCTAACTATGGCTACACCTTC.

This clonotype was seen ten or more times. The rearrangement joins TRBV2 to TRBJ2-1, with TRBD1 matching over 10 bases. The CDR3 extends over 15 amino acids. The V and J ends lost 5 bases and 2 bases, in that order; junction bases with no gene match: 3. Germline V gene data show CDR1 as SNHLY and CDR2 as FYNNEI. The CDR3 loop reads CASSLTGGPYNEQFF. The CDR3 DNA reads TGTGCCAGCAGTCTGACAGGGGGCCCCTACAATGAGCAGTTCTTC.

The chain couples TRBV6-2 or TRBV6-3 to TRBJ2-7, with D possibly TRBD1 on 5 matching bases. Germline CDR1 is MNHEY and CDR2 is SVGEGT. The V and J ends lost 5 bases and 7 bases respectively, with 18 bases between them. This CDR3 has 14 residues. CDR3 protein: CASSGALTSREQYF. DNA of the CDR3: TGTGCCAGCAGTGGGGCCCTGACATCCAGGGAGCAGTACTTC.

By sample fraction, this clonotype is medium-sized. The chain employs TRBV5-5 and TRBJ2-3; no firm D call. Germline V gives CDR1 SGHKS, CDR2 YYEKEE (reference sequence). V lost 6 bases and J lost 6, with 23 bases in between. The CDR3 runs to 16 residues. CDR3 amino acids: CASTLSFRRTADTQYF. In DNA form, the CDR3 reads TGTGCCAGCACCCTAAGCTTCCGGCGGACCGCGGATACGCAGTATTTT.

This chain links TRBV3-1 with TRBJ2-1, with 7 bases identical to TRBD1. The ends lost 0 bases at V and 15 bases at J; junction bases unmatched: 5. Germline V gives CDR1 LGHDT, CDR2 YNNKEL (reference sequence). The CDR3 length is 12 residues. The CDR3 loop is CASSQDLQGWFF. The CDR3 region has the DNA TGTGCCAGCAGCCAAGATCTACAGGGGTGGTTCTTC.

As DNA, the CDR3 is TGCGCCAGCAGCTGGACGGACAGAAACACTGAAGCTTTCTTT. This encodes CASSWTDRNTEAFF. J is TRBJ1-1 and V is TRBV5-1; maybe TRBD1 (6 bases). Germline V gene sequence: CDR1 SGHRS, CDR2 YFSETQ. CDR3 length: 14 residues. The V gene lost 3 bases and the J gene lost 2 bases, with 11 bases spanning the gap.

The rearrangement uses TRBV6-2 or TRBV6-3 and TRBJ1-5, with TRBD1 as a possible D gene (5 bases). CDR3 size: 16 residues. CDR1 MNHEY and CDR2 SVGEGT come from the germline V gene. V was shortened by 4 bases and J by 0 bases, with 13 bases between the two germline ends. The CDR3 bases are TGTGCCAGCAGTTTCGGCAGGGCGGCTAGCAATCAGCCCCAGCATTTT. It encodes CASSFGRAASNQPQHF.

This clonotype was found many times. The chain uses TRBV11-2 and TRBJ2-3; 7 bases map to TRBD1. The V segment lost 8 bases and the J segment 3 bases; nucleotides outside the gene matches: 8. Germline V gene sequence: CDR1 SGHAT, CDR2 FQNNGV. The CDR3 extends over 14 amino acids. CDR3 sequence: CASGGQILTDTQYF. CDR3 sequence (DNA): TGTGCCAGCGGGGGACAGATTTTGACAGATACGCAGTATTTT.

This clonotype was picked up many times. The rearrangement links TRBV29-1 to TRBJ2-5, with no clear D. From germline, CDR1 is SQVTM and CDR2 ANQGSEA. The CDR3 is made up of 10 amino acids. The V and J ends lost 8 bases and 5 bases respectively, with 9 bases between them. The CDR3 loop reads CSITFETQYF. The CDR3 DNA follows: TGCAGCATAACTTTCGAGACCCAGTACTTC.

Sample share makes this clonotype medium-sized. This chain's CDR3 is CASSLQGAGTDTQYF. The CDR3 DNA reads TGTGCCAGCAGTTTACAGGGGGCTGGCACAGATACGCAGTATTTT. The genes are TRBV28 and TRBJ2-3, with 8 bases aligning to TRBD1. Germline-derived CDR1 and CDR2 are MDHEN and SYDVKM. V gave up 2 bases and J gave up 1 base; unmatched junction bases: 2. The CDR3 totals 15 residues.

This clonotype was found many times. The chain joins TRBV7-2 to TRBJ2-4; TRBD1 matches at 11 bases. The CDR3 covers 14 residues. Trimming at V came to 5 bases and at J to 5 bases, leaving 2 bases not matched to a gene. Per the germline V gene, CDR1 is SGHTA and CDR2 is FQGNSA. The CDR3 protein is CASSLDRGQNIQYF. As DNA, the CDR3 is TGTGCCAGCAGCCTGGACAGGGGGCAAAACATTCAGTACTTC.

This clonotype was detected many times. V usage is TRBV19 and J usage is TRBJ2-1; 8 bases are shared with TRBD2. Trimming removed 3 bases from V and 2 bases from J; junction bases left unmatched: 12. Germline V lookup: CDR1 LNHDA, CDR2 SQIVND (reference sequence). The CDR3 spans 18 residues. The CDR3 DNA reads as TGTGCCAGTAGTATGGAACCGGGGTTTAGCGGGACCTACAATGAGCAGTTCTTC. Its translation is CASSMEPGFSGTYNEQFF.

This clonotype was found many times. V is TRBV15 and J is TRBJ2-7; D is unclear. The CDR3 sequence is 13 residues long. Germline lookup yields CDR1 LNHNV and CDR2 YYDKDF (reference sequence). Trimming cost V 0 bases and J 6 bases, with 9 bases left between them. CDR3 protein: CATSREVFGEQYF. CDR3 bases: TGTGCCACCAGCAGAGAGGTTTTTGGCGAGCAGTACTTC.